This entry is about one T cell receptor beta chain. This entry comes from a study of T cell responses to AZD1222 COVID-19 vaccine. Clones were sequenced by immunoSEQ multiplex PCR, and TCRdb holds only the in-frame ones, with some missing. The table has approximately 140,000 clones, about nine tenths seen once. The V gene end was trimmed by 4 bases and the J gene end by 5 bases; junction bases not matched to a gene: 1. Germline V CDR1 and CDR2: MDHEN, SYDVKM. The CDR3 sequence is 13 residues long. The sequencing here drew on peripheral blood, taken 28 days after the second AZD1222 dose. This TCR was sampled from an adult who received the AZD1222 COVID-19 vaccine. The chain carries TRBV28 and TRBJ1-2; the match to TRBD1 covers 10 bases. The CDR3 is CASSSGQGYGYTF. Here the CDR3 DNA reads TGTGCCAGCAGTTCGGGACAGGGGTATGGCTACACCTTC.